This is a list of T cell receptor beta chains from one sample in a study of identical twins. In TCRdb, the 5' RACE reads were re-called with MiXCR into one record per CDR3 protein. The repertoire holds around 490,000 distinct CDR3 sequences, around 15% seen once, with less than 0.5% in the top ten. The data were also submitted as part of a second study, on yellow fever vaccine responses in identical twins.

Sequencing input: CD4+ T cells sorted from blood. Receptor source: a woman in her late teens or twenties in good health. CDR3s include the opening cysteine and the closing phenylalanine or tryptophan. D genes are given only for firm matches.

V	D	J	CDR3
TRBV7-2	-	TRBJ1-6	CASSLAWWPLHF
TRBV18	-	TRBJ1-1	CASSPPSGGLVTEAFF
TRBV7-2	TRBD1	TRBJ2-1	CASSLYGTASYNEQFF
TRBV20-1	TRBD1	TRBJ2-6	CSARARTGGSGANVLTF
TRBV2	TRBD1	TRBJ2-5	CASSGTGWWETQYF
TRBV9	TRBD2	TRBJ2-7	CASSHLGRGSSYEQYF
TRBV10-3	-	TRBJ2-5	CAISREPSRETQYF
TRBV12-3/TRBV12-4	TRBD2	TRBJ2-1	CASSPSGSGRDEQFF
TRBV5-1	TRBD2	TRBJ2-3	CASSWGLADGDTQYF
TRBV3-1	-	TRBJ1-1	CASSYGTGNTEAFF
TRBV10-3	TRBD1	TRBJ2-1	CAISPGQQYNEQFF
TRBV29-1	-	TRBJ1-3	CSVPILNTIYF
TRBV14	-	TRBJ2-5	CASSQEGRVQETQYF
TRBV5-4	TRBD1	TRBJ1-2	CASSPRDRGIDYTF
TRBV7-2	-	TRBJ1-4	CASRFAGPGEKLFF
TRBV12-3/TRBV12-4	-	TRBJ1-5	CASSLQDQPQHF
TRBV12-3/TRBV12-4	TRBD2	TRBJ2-3	CASSLALAGAHTQYF
TRBV20-1	-	TRBJ2-5	CSAPGMGETQYF
TRBV18	TRBD2	TRBJ2-3	CASSLQVGRRLAERTDTQYF
TRBV7-2	-	TRBJ2-1	CASSYRDYNEQFF
TRBV5-5	-	TRBJ2-7	CASSLIGTYEQYF
TRBV24-1	TRBD2	TRBJ2-1	CATSDFGGRASYNEQFF
TRBV13	TRBD2	TRBJ2-3	CASRDSGSMSTQYF
TRBV3-1	-	TRBJ2-7	CASSLLDYEQYF
TRBV11-2	-	TRBJ2-7	CASSLEGTPIYEQYF
TRBV29-1	-	TRBJ1-1	CSTIQGSHTEAFF
TRBV6-1	-	TRBJ2-5	CASSEGGTGTGTQYF
TRBV3-1	-	TRBJ1-2	CASSATGTFYTF
TRBV15	-	TRBJ1-1	CATSREHGSTEAFF
TRBV6-1	TRBD2	TRBJ2-3	CASRKRGGLDTQYF
TRBV5-1	-	TRBJ1-4	CASSSGHPEKLFF
TRBV2	TRBD2	TRBJ2-1	CASSGEVGLAGAEQFF
TRBV9	TRBD2	TRBJ2-1	CASSDGTSGRNRKNEQFF
TRBV10-3	TRBD1	TRBJ2-7	CAATRTGSSYEQYF
TRBV7-9	-	TRBJ2-3	CASSGRTARSTDTQYF
TRBV20-1	TRBD1	TRBJ2-3	CSARDGDRGPDTQYF
TRBV3-1	-	TRBJ2-1	CASSHDGEQFF
TRBV4-1	TRBD1	TRBJ1-4	CASSQTPGQSNEKLFF
TRBV27	-	TRBJ2-1	CASSLGRKLYNEQFF
TRBV28	-	TRBJ2-3	CASKEGPDTQYF
TRBV19	TRBD2	TRBJ2-1	CASSIDSGRDNEQFF
TRBV12-3/TRBV12-4	TRBD1	TRBJ2-1	CASSDRGADYNEQFF
TRBV29-1	TRBD2	TRBJ2-3	CSVVLLAGGPLDTQYF
TRBV20-1	TRBD2	TRBJ2-7	CSAYPTSGRARNEQYF
TRBV6-1	-	TRBJ1-3	CASSPGHLSSGNTIYF
TRBV6-1	TRBD2	TRBJ2-1	CASSDERLAGGLYNEQFF
TRBV20-1	TRBD2	TRBJ2-1	CSARDREGPYNEQFF
TRBV24-1	TRBD2	TRBJ2-1	CATSDRRGLAGAYNEQFF
TRBV6-1	TRBD2	TRBJ2-3	CASSRPGTSGGDTQYF
TRBV7-9	-	TRBJ1-1	CASSLGSFYTEAFF
TRBV29-1	-	TRBJ2-5	CSVDGSKETQYF
TRBV12-3/TRBV12-4	-	TRBJ1-2	CASCPTLGHRLLANYGYTF
TRBV10-3	-	TRBJ2-1	CAITRVGQPNEQFF
TRBV10-3	TRBD2	TRBJ2-1	CAISESLAGGPNEQFF
TRBV19	-	TRBJ2-5	CASSKPLGGLGQETQYF